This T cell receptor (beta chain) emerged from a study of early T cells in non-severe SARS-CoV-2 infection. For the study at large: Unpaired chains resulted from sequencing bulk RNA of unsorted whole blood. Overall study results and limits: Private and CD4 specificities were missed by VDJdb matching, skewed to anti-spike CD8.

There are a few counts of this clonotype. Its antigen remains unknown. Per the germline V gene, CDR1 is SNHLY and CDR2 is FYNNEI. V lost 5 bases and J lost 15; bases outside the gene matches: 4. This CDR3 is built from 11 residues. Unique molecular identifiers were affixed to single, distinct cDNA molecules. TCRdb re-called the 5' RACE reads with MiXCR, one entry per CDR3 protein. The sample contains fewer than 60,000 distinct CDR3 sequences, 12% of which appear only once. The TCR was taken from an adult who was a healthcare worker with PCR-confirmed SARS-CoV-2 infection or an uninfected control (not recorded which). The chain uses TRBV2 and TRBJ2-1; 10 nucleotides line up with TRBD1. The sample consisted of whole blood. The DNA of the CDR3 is TGTGCCAGCAGTCAGGACAGGGGGGCGTTCTTC. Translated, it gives CASSQDRGAFF.